This entry lists 27 T cell receptor beta chains sequenced from one sample in a study of radiotherapy plus CTLA-4 blockade in lung cancer. Libraries were prepared by immunoSEQ multiplex PCR; TCRdb keeps only in-frame clonotypes and omits some of them. This table has 45,000 to 55,000 clones, about 88% appearing once. This sample comprised peripheral blood, obtained from a patient treated with radiotherapy plus ipilimumab. The source of these receptors is a human donor with non-small cell lung cancer that progressed on radiotherapy plus ipilimumab. Some clones in this sample may be carry-over from other donors' samples.

This rearrangement joins TRBV28 to TRBJ2-3, with TRBD1 matching 9 bases. The CDR3 loop spans 15 amino acids. CDR1 and CDR2 (germline): MDHEN, SYDVKM. Trimming at V came to 5 bases and at J to 4 bases, leaving 7 bases not matched to a gene. The CDR3 coding sequence is TGTGCCAGCAGTCCGGGACAGGGAATGTCAGATACGCAGTATTTT. Translating gives CASSPGQGMSDTQYF. Full variable domain (remainder filled in from reference TRBV28 and TRBJ2-3): DVKVTQSSRYLVKRTGEKVFLECVQDMDHENMFWYRQDPGLGLRLIYFSYDVKMKEKGDIPEGYSVSREKKERFSLILESASTNQTSMYLCASSPGQGMSDTQYFGPGTRLTVL.

V is TRBV5-1 and J is TRBJ2-7; no definite D call. Germline assignment: CDR1 SGHRS and CDR2 YFSETQ. Trimming shortened V by 3 bases and J by 3 bases, and 4 bases separated the two germline ends. This CDR3 contains 11 residues. The CDR3 loop is CASSSGYEQYF. In DNA, the CDR3 is TGCGCCAGCAGCTCGGGCTACGAGCAGTACTTC.

V is TRBV13 and J is TRBJ1-5; TRBD1 is a possible D gene (5 bases). Germline CDR1 and CDR2: PRHDT and FYEKMQ (reference sequence). The V gene lost 5 bases and the J gene lost 12 bases, with 14 bases spanning the gap. The CDR3 extends over 12 amino acids. The CDR3 sequence is CASSNGGEVQHF. CDR3 DNA: TGTGCCAGCAGCAACGGGGGGGAGGTCCAGCATTTT.

The rearrangement uses TRBV7-9 and TRBJ2-1; 11 nucleotides agree with TRBD2. Germline V lookup: CDR1 SEHNR, CDR2 FQNEAQ (reference sequence). CDR3 length: 14 amino acids. J lost 5 bases, V lost 3 bases, and 0 bases had no gene match. The CDR3 is CASSLGLADNEQFF. In DNA, the CDR3 is TGTGCCAGCAGCTTGGGACTAGCGGACAATGAGCAGTTCTTC.

The chain joins TRBV5-1 to TRBJ1-1; D is uncertain. Per germline, CDR1 SGHRS and CDR2 YFSETQ. The CDR3 is 14 residues long. V dropped 0 bases and J dropped 6 bases, with 12 bases sitting between them. The CDR3 protein is CASSLERGFAEAFF. The CDR3 nucleotides read TGCGCCAGCAGCTTGGAACGGGGTTTCGCTGAAGCTTTCTTT. The whole variable domain, filled in from reference TRBV5-1 and TRBJ1-1, reads KAGVTQTPRYLIKTRGQQVTLSCSPISGHRSVSWYQQTPGQGLQFLFEYFSETQRNKGNFPGRFSGRQFSNSRSEMNVSTLELGDSALYLCASSLERGFAEAFFGQGTRLTVV.

This chain links TRBV7-9 with TRBJ1-2; TRBD1 might be the D (5 bases). This CDR3 region has 14 residues. Germline V CDR1 and CDR2: SEHNR, FQNEAQ (reference sequence). Trimming removed 5 bases from V and 4 bases from J, with 14 bases in between. The CDR3 protein is CASSRDTGSYGYTF. CDR3 nucleotides: TGTGCCAGCAGCAGAGATACAGGTTCCTATGGCTACACCTTC. Together with reference TRBV7-9 and TRBJ1-2, the CDR3 gives the full variable domain: DTGVSQNPRHKITKRGQNVTFRCDPISEHNRLYWYRQTLGQGPEFLTYFQNEAQLEKSRLLSDRFSAERPKGSFSTLEIQRTEQGDSAMYLCASSRDTGSYGYTFGSGTRLTVV.

The chain employs TRBV14 and TRBJ2-5, with TRBD2 matching 8 bases. Germline V gene sequence: CDR1 SGHDN, CDR2 FVKESK. V dropped 1 base and J dropped 4; count of bases not matched to a gene: 11. This CDR3 comprises 17 residues. The CDR3 sequence: CASSQGSSGVIGETQYF. In nucleotides, the CDR3 is TGTGCCAGCAGCCAAGGGAGTAGCGGGGTCATCGGAGAGACCCAGTACTTC.

To note about this clone: Other DNA sequences in the sample encode the same CDR3. The chain uses TRBV6-6 and TRBJ1-1; D call uncertain. Germline V lookup: CDR1 MNHNY, CDR2 SVGAGI (reference sequence). The CDR3 extends over 13 amino acids. Trimming removed 4 bases at V and 0 bases at J, with 6 bases between. The CDR3 loop is CASSSPMNTEAFF. CDR3 bases: TGTGCCAGCAGTTCCCCTATGAACACTGAAGCTTTCTTT.

In its sample, this clone was seen once. J is TRBJ2-1 and V is TRBV5-1, with TRBD2 as a possible D gene (6 bases). With 2 bases removed from V and 6 bases from J, the gap between germline ends came to 12 bases. Germline V CDR1 and CDR2: SGHRS, YFSETQ. There are 14 residues in the CDR3. The CDR3 region is CASSFPGLANEQFF. As DNA, the CDR3 is TGCGCCAGCAGCTTTCCGGGACTGGCCAATGAGCAGTTCTTC. The full variable domain, completed using reference TRBV5-1 and TRBJ2-1, is KAGVTQTPRYLIKTRGQQVTLSCSPISGHRSVSWYQQTPGQGLQFLFEYFSETQRNKGNFPGRFSGRQFSNSRSEMNVSTLELGDSALYLCASSFPGLANEQFFGPGTRLTVL.

The gene calls are TRBV25-1 and TRBJ2-1, with D possibly matching TRBD2 (5 bases). Germline CDR1 MGHDK, CDR2 SYGVNS. The CDR3 runs to 13 residues. Trimming left V 3 bases short and J 13 bases short, with 16 bases between. The CDR3 is CASSDHGLLFQFF. Written as DNA, the CDR3 is TGTGCCAGCAGTGATCACGGACTGCTATTTCAGTTCTTC.

This rearrangement joins TRBV5-6 to TRBJ2-5, with 8 nucleotides matching TRBD2. V shed 0 bases, J shed 2 bases, and the junction held 3 bases outside the gene matches. Germline-derived CDR1 and CDR2 are SGHDT and YYEEEE. This CDR3 has 15 residues. Here the CDR3 reads CASSLGLAGQETQYF. The DNA of the CDR3 is TGTGCCAGCAGCTTGGGGCTAGCGGGTCAAGAGACCCAGTACTTC.

V and J are TRBV6-1 and TRBJ2-7; the D is unclear. Germline V gene lookup returns CDR1 MNHNS and CDR2 SASEGT. This CDR3 is built from 13 residues. V was clipped by 4 bases and J by 5 bases, with 12 bases between them. CDR3 nucleotide sequence: TGTGCCAGCAGTGTACCACTCCTCGACGAGCAGTACTTC. Its protein product is CASSVPLLDEQYF.

The chain carries TRBV25-1 and TRBJ1-6; TRBD1 is a possible D gene (5 bases). The V and J ends lost 6 bases and 15 bases respectively, with 15 bases between them. Looked up from germline, CDR1 is MGHDK and CDR2 is SYGVNS. CDR3 length: 12 amino acids. Here the CDR3 reads CASSSRVNGLHF. The CDR3 DNA sequence: TGTGCCAGCAGCTCCAGGGTGAATGGCCTCCACTTT.

The gene calls are TRBV5-1 and TRBJ2-1, with D perhaps TRBD2 (5 bases). The V gene lost 5 bases and the J gene lost 2 bases, with 14 bases spanning the gap. The CDR3 sequence is 15 residues long. Germline V lookup: CDR1 SGHRS, CDR2 YFSETQ. CDR3: CASREGLQTYNEQFF. The CDR3 DNA is TGCGCCAGCAGAGAGGGCCTACAGACCTACAATGAGCAGTTCTTC.

The chain has TRBV5-6 and TRBJ1-2; TRBD1 matches at 7 bases. With 5 bases clipped from V and 2 bases from J, the junction kept 12 bases outside the gene matches. The CDR3 contains 16 residues. Per germline, CDR1 SGHDT and CDR2 YYEEEE. CDR3 protein: CASRDAGTDLNYGYTF. The CDR3 bases are TGTGCCAGCAGAGATGCCGGGACAGACCTAAACTATGGCTACACCTTC.

This chain uses TRBV28 with TRBJ2-4; TRBD2 is a possible D gene (5 bases). Looked up from germline, CDR1 is MDHEN and CDR2 is SYDVKM. CDR3 length: 14 amino acids. Trimming stripped 5 bases from V and 0 bases from J, with 8 bases between. The CDR3 region is CASSRDGAKNIQYF. CDR3 DNA: TGTGCCAGCAGTCGGGATGGAGCCAAAAACATTCAGTACTTC.

This chain links TRBV4-2 with TRBJ2-7, with D possibly matching TRBD2 (5 bases). Per germline, CDR1 LGHNA and CDR2 YNFKEQ. This CDR3 spans 12 amino acids. Trimming removed 0 bases at V and 7 bases at J, with 7 bases between. CDR3 coding DNA: TGTGCCAGCAGCCAAGATACGGGGGAGCAGTACTTC. This gives the protein CASSQDTGEQYF.

The gene calls are TRBV28 and TRBJ2-2; no definite D call. The CDR3 consists of 12 residues. V lost 4 bases and J lost 5, with 5 bases in between. Germline CDR1 is MDHEN and CDR2 is SYDVKM. The CDR3 here is CASSSRTGELFF. The CDR3 DNA follows: TGTGCCAGCAGTTCTCGGACCGGGGAGCTGTTTTTT.

This chain joins TRBV5-5 and TRBJ2-3; 9 bases align to TRBD2. The trim removed 4 bases at V and 8 bases at J, leaving 11 bases unmatched. The CDR3 has 15 residues. CDR1 SGHKS and CDR2 YYEKEE come from the germline V gene (reference sequence). DNA for the CDR3: TGTGCCAGCAGCCAGCTCGGGACTAGCAGTGTTACGCAGTATTTT. It encodes CASSQLGTSSVTQYF.

The V call is TRBV25-1, the J call TRBJ1-1; D is ambiguous. The V gene's germline CDR1 is MGHDK and CDR2 SYGVNS. This CDR3 comprises 18 residues. Trimming removed 0 bases from V and 2 bases from J, with 19 bases in between. CDR3 in amino acids: CASSEYQRVSWVNTEAFF. Written as DNA, the CDR3 is TGTGCCAGCAGTGAATATCAGAGGGTAAGTTGGGTAAACACTGAAGCTTTCTTT.

The genes are TRBV5-6 and TRBJ2-7, with a weak D call TRBD2 (5 bases). The CDR3 loop spans 18 amino acids. V shed 3 bases and J shed 3 bases, with 25 bases lying between them. CDR1 and CDR2 from the germline V gene are SGHDT and YYEEEE. The CDR3 sequence is CASSSLLARGGGLYEQYF. CDR3 nucleotide sequence: TGTGCCAGCAGCTCCCTCTTAGCACGCGGCGGAGGCCTCTACGAGCAGTACTTC. The complete variable domain, with remaining parts taken from reference TRBV5-6 and TRBJ2-7, reads DAGVTQSPTHLIKTRGQQVTLRCSPKSGHDTVSWYQQALGQGPQFIFQYYEEEERQRGNFPDRFSGHQFPNYSSELNVNALLLGDSALYLCASSSLLARGGGLYEQYFGPGTRLTVT.

This clone was observed a single time. Sequence at one end of the junction differs from germline and may be a read error. V gene TRBV7-2 combines with J gene TRBJ1-2; D may be TRBD1 (5 bases). Germline V gene lookup returns CDR1 SGHTA and CDR2 FQGNSA. This CDR3 is 15 amino acids long. CDR3 region: CASSQAAGGTNGYTF. The DNA of the CDR3 is TGCGCCAGCAGCCAAGCGGCGGGGGGGACGAATGGCTACACCTTC.

The chain uses TRBV15 and TRBJ2-1, with 9 positions matching TRBD2. The V and J ends lost 6 bases and 5 bases, in that order; junction bases with no gene match: 2. CDR1 LNHNV and CDR2 YYDKDF come from the germline V gene (reference sequence). This CDR3 contains 13 residues. The CDR3 sequence is CATRSSGDNEQFF. As DNA, the CDR3 is TGTGCCACCAGGTCTAGCGGGGACAATGAGCAGTTCTTC.

The J gene is TRBJ2-3, the V gene TRBV5-1; tentatively, D is TRBD2 (7 bases). This CDR3 contains 16 residues. Germline V gene data show CDR1 as SGHRS and CDR2 as YFSETQ. Trimming removed 1 base at V and 1 base at J, with 13 bases between. The CDR3 reads CASSLWAGAGTDTQYF. DNA of the CDR3: TGCGCCAGCAGCTTGTGGGCGGGGGCGGGCACAGATACGCAGTATTTT.

The chain carries TRBV9 and TRBJ2-3; a weak D match, TRBD2 (6 bases). The germline CDR1 and CDR2 sequences are SGDLS and YYNGEE. V lost 4 bases to trimming and J lost 2 bases, with 14 bases between them. CDR3 length: 15 amino acids. The CDR3 DNA reads TGTGCCAGCAGCCCCCGGACTACCGACACAGATACGCAGTATTTT. Translating it yields CASSPRTTDTDTQYF.

The V call is TRBV28, the J call TRBJ1-1; D might be TRBD1 (6 bases). Germline V gene lookup returns CDR1 MDHEN and CDR2 SYDVKM. Trimming took 6 bases from V and 1 from J, leaving 9 bases between them. This CDR3 contains 13 residues. CDR3 DNA sequence: TGTGCCAGCAGACTGACAGGGAACACTGAAGCTTTCTTT. Encoded protein: CASRLTGNTEAFF.

V usage is TRBV2 and J usage is TRBJ2-3; D may be TRBD1 (6 bases). Per germline, CDR1 SNHLY and CDR2 FYNNEI. CDR3 length: 15 residues. V was shortened by 3 bases and J by 3 bases, with 13 bases between the two germline ends. CDR3 amino acids: CASSELRQGTDTQYF. CDR3 sequence (DNA): TGTGCCAGCAGTGAGTTGCGGCAGGGGACAGATACGCAGTATTTT.